This TCR beta chain comes out of a study of T cell repertoires in cytomegalovirus infection. Overall study: CMV infection plus the matching HLA type was flagged by public TCR beta signatures. Findings of the study overall: In two of eight donors, the top clonotype was HLA-C-restricted CMV-specific. Cumulative public TCR beta family frequency identified CMV carriers with the relevant HLA.

TCRdb redid the calling of the reads with MiXCR, one entry per CDR3 protein. The sample comprises around 300,000 distinct CDR3 sequences, over 20% of which are singletons, and around 14% rests with the top ten. This clonotype was recorded a few times. The antigen is not known. J lost 3 bases, V lost 8 bases, and 3 bases had no gene match. Per germline, CDR1 MDHEN and CDR2 SYDVKM. There are 14 residues in the CDR3. The TCR comes from a human donor in good health (CMV status not recorded). Some clones in this sample may be carry-over from other donors' samples. The chain is built from TRBV28 and TRBJ2-1; 11 bases are shared with TRBD2. Sequencing used PBMCs. CDR3 nucleotides: TGTGCCAGCGGGGGACTAGCGGTCTACAATGAGCAGTTCTTC. This codes for CASGGLAVYNEQFF.